This entry concerns a single T cell receptor beta chain. The protocol was immunoSEQ multiplex PCR, while the TCRdb copy is restricted to in-frame clones and leaves out a portion. The sample gives about 220,000 clones, over 75% of which show up once; around 3.4% is in the top ten. The entry originates in a study of blood T cell repertoires in COVID-19. V was pared by 4 bases and J by 4 bases, with 12 bases of the junction left unmatched. This CDR3 has 16 amino acids. Germline assignment: CDR1 LNHDA and CDR2 SQIVND (reference sequence). This chain links TRBV19 with TRBJ1-2, with 7 bases aligning to TRBD1. The clonotype comes from a woman aged 55-75 years who had recovered from COVID-19. The sequenced material came from PBMCs or T cells enriched from blood (not recorded which). For the CDR3, the DNA is TGTGCCAGTAGTAACGACAGGGCACAGATCCGCTATGGCTACACCTTC. Amino acid sequence: CASSNDRAQIRYGYTF. Variable domain in full (rest from reference TRBV19 and TRBJ1-2): DGGITQSPKYLFRKEGQNVTLSCEQNLNHDAMYWYRQDPGQGLRLIYYSQIVNDFQKGDIAEGYSVSREKKESFPLTVTSAQKNPTAFYLCASSNDRAQIRYGYTFGSGTRLTVV.